These 27 T cell receptor beta chains share one sample of origin, sequenced in a study of cytomegalovirus exposure and HLA in healthy donors. This PCR relied on a set of 60 Vbeta primers and 13 Jbeta primers. Repertoires were generated with immunoSEQ multiplex PCR, while TCRdb's copy carries only in-frame clones and drops some. The data show some 65,000 clones, with roughly two thirds seen just once and approximately 2.6% held by the top ten. The sample consisted of PBMCs. Receptors originate from a young man in good health and CMV-seronegative.

The chain combines TRBV7-2 with TRBJ2-7; TRBD2 is a possible D gene (7 bases). Trimming cost V 2 bases and J 6 bases, with 20 bases left between them. Germline lookup yields CDR1 SGHTA and CDR2 FQGNSA. This CDR3 comprises 16 residues. As DNA, the CDR3 is TGTGCCAGCAGCTTATTGAGGGGGGGCGGTTTGCTCGAGCAGTACTTC. Its protein product is CASSLLRGGGLLEQYF. The full variable domain, completed using reference TRBV7-2 and TRBJ2-7, is GAGVSQSPSNKVTEKGKDVELRCDPISGHTALYWYRQSLGQGLEFLIYFQGNSAPDKSGLPSDRFSAERTGGSVSTLTIQRTQQEDSAVYLCASSLLRGGGLLEQYFGPGTRLTVT.

This clone has only a few counts. Additional DNA sequences in this sample encode the identical CDR3. The CDR3 bases are TGTGCCAGCAGTGAACTAGCGGGGGGGCCAGATACGCAGTATTTT. This encodes CASSELAGGPDTQYF. The V and J genes are TRBV6-1 and TRBJ2-3, with 12 bases fitting TRBD2. After removal of 2 bases from V and 4 bases from J, the junction contained 1 base not matched to a gene. Looked up from germline, CDR1 is MNHNS and CDR2 is SASEGT. This CDR3 has 15 residues.

Details on this clone: Sequence at one end of the junction differs from germline and may be a read error. Other DNA sequences in this sample translate to the same CDR3. This chain joins TRBV9 and TRBJ2-3; unclear D gene. Germline V CDR1 and CDR2: SGDLS, YYNGEE. The CDR3 is 12 residues long. This chain's CDR3 is CASSPGQYTQYF. In DNA form, the CDR3 reads TGCGCCAGCAGCCCTGGGCAGTATACGCAGTATTTT.

V gene TRBV6-5 combines with J gene TRBJ2-5, with 9 bases lining up with TRBD1. Germline lookup yields CDR1 MNHEY and CDR2 SVGAGI. The CDR3 consists of 16 residues. V trimming: 0 bases; J trimming: 5 bases; junction bases outside the gene matches: 7. CDR3 in amino acids: CASSYSHRGQGETQYF. The DNA for the CDR3 is TGTGCCAGCAGTTACTCGCACAGGGGGCAGGGGGAGACCCAGTACTTC.

The sample holds a few counts of this clone. CDR3 coding DNA: TGTGCCAGCAGCCACGACCCCAGGGCGGAGTCTCCCTACGAGCAGTACTTC. It yields the protein CASSHDPRAESPYEQYF. The V gene is TRBV7-9, the J gene TRBJ2-7, with TRBD1 as a possible D gene (5 bases). Between the trimmed V and J ends, which lost 5 bases and 2 bases, there was a span of 22 bases. Germline V gene data show CDR1 as SEHNR and CDR2 as FQNEAQ (reference sequence). The CDR3 sequence is 17 residues long.

The chain is built from TRBV5-1 and TRBJ2-3; D is possibly TRBD2 (5 bases). CDR1 SGHRS and CDR2 YFSETQ come from the germline V gene. The CDR3 length is 16 residues. Trimming pared 0 bases from V and 6 bases from J, leaving 17 bases between. The CDR3 sequence is CASSLDQDSSEDTQYF. DNA of the CDR3: TGCGCCAGCAGCTTGGATCAGGACTCGAGCGAGGATACGCAGTATTTT.

The chain is built from TRBV6-4 and TRBJ2-3, with 8 bases matching TRBD2. The CDR3 contains 15 residues. V dropped 6 bases and J dropped 2; count of bases not matched to a gene: 7. CDR1 is MRHNA and CDR2 is SNTAGT in the germline V gene. CDR3 sequence: CASSLTSVNTDTQYF. CDR3 DNA: TGTGCCAGCAGCCTGACTAGCGTGAACACAGATACGCAGTATTTT.

In DNA, the CDR3 is TGTGCCAGCAGCTTAATGAGCCAAACGGGTCAGCCCCAGCATTTT. This codes for CASSLMSQTGQPQHF. The chain recombines TRBV7-2 with TRBJ1-5; D is ambiguous. This CDR3 has 15 amino acids. The germline CDR1 and CDR2 sequences are SGHTA and FQGNSA. V lost 2 bases and J 6 bases, leaving 14 bases between the germline ends.

This clone was observed a handful of times. The V call is TRBV10-3, the J call TRBJ2-5, with D possibly being TRBD1 (5 bases). In germline, CDR1 is ENHRY, CDR2 SYGVKD. V was cut by 3 bases and J by 3 bases, with 8 bases left in between. CDR3 length: 13 amino acids. This chain's CDR3 is CAISEGREETQYF. The CDR3 DNA sequence: TGTGCCATCAGTGAAGGCAGGGAAGAGACCCAGTACTTC.

The chain combines TRBV6-5 with TRBJ1-5; the D is unclear. Germline V gives CDR1 MNHEY, CDR2 SVGAGI. This CDR3 region has 16 residues. V dropped 2 bases and J dropped 0 bases, with 11 bases sitting between them. The CDR3 reads CASSYGPPYSNQPQHF. The CDR3 DNA reads as TGTGCCAGCAGTTACGGGCCACCTTATAGCAATCAGCCCCAGCATTTT.

The V call is TRBV9, the J call TRBJ2-1, with a tentative D call TRBD2 (5 bases). CDR1 and CDR2 from the germline V gene are SGDLS and YYNGEE. The V end was cut by 4 bases, the J end by 6 bases, with 14 bases between. The CDR3 spans 14 residues. CDR3: CASSPRTDANEQFF. The CDR3 DNA is TGTGCCAGCAGCCCCCGGACTGACGCCAATGAGCAGTTCTTC.

This clone was seen a few times. The chain combines TRBV30 with TRBJ1-4; D gene uncertain. With 5 bases removed from V and 14 bases from J, the gap between germline ends came to 15 bases. The germline gives CDR1 GTSNPN, CDR2 SVGIG (reference sequence). This CDR3 is built from 11 residues. The CDR3 spells CAWGPIPGLFF. Written as DNA, the CDR3 is TGTGCCTGGGGCCCCATCCCTGGTCTGTTTTTT. The full variable domain, completed using reference TRBV30 and TRBJ1-4, is SQTIHQWPATLVQPVGSPLSLECTVEGTSNPNLYWYRQAAGRGLQLLFYSVGIGQISSEVPQNLSASRPQDRQFILSSKKLLLSDSGFYLCAWGPIPGLFFGSGTQLSVL.

The chain combines TRBV9 with TRBJ2-1, with TRBD2 matching 7 bases. The germline V gene has CDR1 SGDLS and CDR2 YYNGEE. This CDR3 contains 16 residues. Trimming cost V 0 bases and J 4 bases; bases outside gene matches: 7. The CDR3 region is CASSVATRGLYNEQFF. CDR3 bases: TGTGCCAGCAGCGTAGCTACTAGGGGACTATACAATGAGCAGTTCTTC.

The chain uses TRBV19 and TRBJ1-1; possible D gene TRBD1, 5 bases. CDR1 is LNHDA and CDR2 is SQIVND in the germline V gene (reference sequence). The ends were cut back, 2 bases at V and 2 bases at J, with 15 bases in the middle. This CDR3 contains 16 residues. For the CDR3, the DNA is TGTGCCAGTAGTATAAGGCAGGGCAGACGAAACACTGAAGCTTTCTTT. This codes for CASSIRQGRRNTEAFF.

CDR3 region: CASSLTRDEQFF. The CDR3 DNA is TGTGCCAGCAGCTTAACCAGGGATGAGCAGTTCTTC. The chain recombines TRBV7-3 with TRBJ2-1; the D gene is possibly TRBD1 (5 bases). From germline, CDR1 is SGHTA and CDR2 FQGTGA. Between the trimmed V and J ends, which lost 0 bases and 8 bases, there was a span of 5 bases. The CDR3 loop spans 12 amino acids.

The chain has TRBV30 and TRBJ1-1, with a weak D call TRBD1 (5 bases). CDR3 length: 14 residues. V was shortened by 3 bases and J by 1 base, with 12 bases between the two germline ends. Germline V lookup: CDR1 GTSNPN, CDR2 SVGIG (reference sequence). The CDR3 region is CAWRLGQGNTEAFF. The CDR3 nucleotides read TGTGCCTGGAGATTGGGGCAGGGGAACACTGAAGCTTTCTTT.

This sequence joins TRBV5-6 and TRBJ2-7; D might be TRBD2 (7 bases). Looked up from germline, CDR1 is SGHDT and CDR2 is YYEEEE. The CDR3 covers 14 residues. The V and J ends lost 5 bases and 5 bases respectively, with 17 bases between them. CDR3 nucleotides: TGTGCCAGCAGGGCACGGGGGGCTGGGAACGAGCAGTACTTC. Amino acid sequence: CASRARGAGNEQYF. Based on the CDR3 plus reference TRBV5-6 and TRBJ2-7, the full variable domain is DAGVTQSPTHLIKTRGQQVTLRCSPKSGHDTVSWYQQALGQGPQFIFQYYEEEERQRGNFPDRFSGHQFPNYSSELNVNALLLGDSALYLCASRARGAGNEQYFGPGTRLTVT.

This clone has only a few counts. This chain joins TRBV6-5 and TRBJ2-7; TRBD1 aligns across 9 bases. Germline V gene lookup returns CDR1 MNHEY and CDR2 SVGAGI. The CDR3 sequence is 16 residues long. V gave up 2 bases and J gave up 3 bases; unmatched junction bases: 8. For the CDR3, the DNA is TGTGCCAGCAGTTACCTCACAGGGGGCAAGGGCTACGAGCAGTACTTC. It is translated as CASSYLTGGKGYEQYF.

V gene TRBV6-1 combines with J gene TRBJ2-1, with 7 bases matching TRBD2. V lost 6 bases and J lost 9; bases outside the gene matches: 8. The CDR3 sequence is 13 residues long. Germline V gives CDR1 MNHNS, CDR2 SASEGT. CDR3 sequence reads: CASRNPPGGEQFF. DNA for the CDR3: TGTGCCAGCAGGAACCCTCCGGGGGGTGAGCAGTTCTTC.

This clone showed up just a few times. V and J are TRBV6-1 and TRBJ2-7; 10 bases line up with TRBD1. This CDR3 contains 13 residues. The germline CDR1 and CDR2 sequences are MNHNS and SASEGT. V lost 7 bases, J lost 6 bases, and 6 bases stayed unmatched. For the CDR3, the DNA is TGTGCCAGCACCCTAGGACAGGGGGTCGAGCAGTACTTC. Residues: CASTLGQGVEQYF.

This clone was detected only a few times. The rearrangement links TRBV6-5 to TRBJ2-7; 8 bases fit TRBD2. Trimming took 5 bases from V and 3 from J; bases not matched to a gene: 6. Germline values: CDR1 MNHEY, CDR2 SVGAGI. This CDR3 contains 14 residues. The CDR3 coding sequence is TGTGCCAGCAGTCTTAGCGGGGAGGACTACGAGCAGTACTTC. It specifies CASSLSGEDYEQYF.

The CDR3 DNA sequence: TGTGCCAGTAGTCCCGGGACTAGCGGGCGAGGAGGTAGGCAGTATTTT. Amino acid sequence: CASSPGTSGRGGRQYF. The chain is built from TRBV19 and TRBJ2-3; TRBD2 aligns across 12 bases. This CDR3 is 16 amino acids long. Trimming cost V 5 bases and J 11 bases; bases outside gene matches: 14. CDR1 is LNHDA and CDR2 is SQIVND in the germline V gene (reference sequence).

Only a few counts were recorded for this clone. V usage is TRBV14 and J usage is TRBJ1-3; the D gene is possibly TRBD1 (5 bases). V dropped 0 bases and J dropped 4 bases, with 10 bases sitting between them. The CDR3 is 15 amino acids. Germline lookup yields CDR1 SGHDN and CDR2 FVKESK. CDR3 residues: CASSQDRVWGNTIYF. The DNA for the CDR3 is TGTGCCAGCAGCCAAGACAGGGTCTGGGGAAACACCATATATTTT.

The chain joins TRBV2 to TRBJ1-2; TRBD1 matches 8 bases. This CDR3 has 13 amino acids. Germline V CDR1 and CDR2: SNHLY, FYNNEI. The V segment lost 3 bases and the J segment 7 bases; nucleotides outside the gene matches: 4. The CDR3 nucleotides are TGTGCCAGCAGTGAGGACAGGGACAGTGGCTACACCTTC. This gives the protein CASSEDRDSGYTF.

This clone was picked up a small number of times. V gene TRBV10-2 combines with J gene TRBJ2-2, with 10 bases identical to TRBD1. CDR3 length: 18 residues. Looked up from germline, CDR1 is WSHSY and CDR2 is SAAADI. J was trimmed by 4 bases and V by 7 bases; bases with no gene match: 15. DNA for the CDR3: TGCGCCAGCAAGAATACCCCCCGACAGGGGGCGGTCACCGGGGAGCTGTTTTTT. Protein sequence: CASKNTPRQGAVTGELFF.

V usage is TRBV29-1 and J usage is TRBJ1-2, with D perhaps TRBD1 (5 bases). Deletions cut 2 bases from V and 6 bases from J, with 13 bases between. The CDR3 is made up of 13 amino acids. CDR1 is SQVTM and CDR2 is ANQGSEA in the germline V gene. CDR3 residues: CSVEQWRGNGYTF. CDR3 coding DNA: TGCAGCGTTGAACAGTGGAGGGGTAATGGCTACACCTTC. Filled out from reference TRBV29-1 and TRBJ1-2, the complete variable domain reads SAVISQKPSRDICQRGTSLTIQCQVDSQVTMMFWYRQQPGQSLTLIATANQGSEATYESGFVIDKFPISRPNLTFSTLTVSNMSPEDSSIYLCSVEQWRGNGYTFGSGTRLTVV.

The chain carries TRBV6-1 and TRBJ1-1; no clear D gene. The CDR3 runs 15 residues. Germline V gene data show CDR1 as MNHNS and CDR2 as SASEGT. The V and J ends lost 6 bases and 2 bases respectively, with 16 bases between them. This CDR3 reads CASSPRPYTNTEAFF. In DNA, the CDR3 is TGTGCCAGCAGCCCCAGGCCCTACACTAACACTGAAGCTTTCTTT.